The 20 T cell receptor beta chains given below trace back to one sample, sequenced in a study of cytomegalovirus exposure and HLA in healthy donors. Repertoires were generated with immunoSEQ multiplex PCR, while TCRdb's copy carries only in-frame clones and drops some. The sample contains more than 95,000 clones, roughly 95% of which appear only once. The sample taken for sequencing was PBMCs. The receptors come from a man between 18 and 35 years old in good health and CMV-seronegative.

This sequence joins TRBV15 and TRBJ2-5, with D tentatively TRBD2 (6 bases). Trimming pared 5 bases from V and 5 bases from J, leaving 18 bases between. The CDR3 is made up of 15 amino acids. Germline V lookup: CDR1 LNHNV, CDR2 YYDKDF (reference sequence). The CDR3 protein is CATSGRLGGLETQYF. The CDR3 DNA reads TGTGCCACCAGCGGCAGACTAGGTGGGTTGGAGACCCAGTACTTC.

V and J are TRBV5-4 and TRBJ2-7; 12 bases are shared with TRBD2. CDR3 length equals 15 residues. Germline V gene sequence: CDR1 SGHNT, CDR2 YYREEE (reference sequence). After removal of 4 bases from V and 7 bases from J, the junction contained 9 bases not matched to a gene. The CDR3 loop is CASSGPSGRALEQYF. The CDR3 bases are TGTGCCAGCAGCGGGCCTAGCGGGAGGGCTTTGGAGCAGTACTTC.

The chain combines TRBV19 with TRBJ2-4, with 7 positions matching TRBD1. This CDR3 is built from 14 residues. The ends lost 6 bases at V and 8 bases at J; junction bases unmatched: 10. CDR1 and CDR2 from the germline V gene are LNHDA and SQIVND (reference sequence). CDR3 sequence (DNA): TGTGCCAGTAGCCCTCCCGGGACAGTAGACATTCAGTACTTC. Its translation: CASSPPGTVDIQYF.

The chain couples TRBV7-9 to TRBJ1-2; D is uncertain. Germline V gene lookup returns CDR1 SEHNR and CDR2 FQNEAQ (reference sequence). CDR3 size: 13 residues. V was cut by 3 bases and J by 3 bases, with 8 bases left in between. The CDR3 bases are TGTGCCAGCAGCTTGGCCGGAGACTATGGCTACACCTTC. Encoded protein: CASSLAGDYGYTF.

This clone has just one count. For the CDR3, the DNA is TGTGCCAGCAGTGAAGTTCTAGGAAATCAGCCCCAGCATTTT. This gives the protein CASSEVLGNQPQHF. The V call is TRBV6-1, the J call TRBJ1-5, with unresolved D. CDR1 is MNHNS and CDR2 is SASEGT in the germline V gene. The ends were cut back, 1 base at V and 4 bases at J, with 8 bases in the middle. The CDR3 extends over 14 amino acids.

The chain is built from TRBV10-3 and TRBJ1-3; TRBD1 matches at 9 bases. CDR3 length: 16 residues. V lost 8 bases to trimming and J lost 4 bases; unmatched junction nucleotides: 12. CDR1 is ENHRY and CDR2 is SYGVKD in the germline V gene. CDR3 nucleotides: TGTGCCATCGGGATCTCTGTAACAGGGGGCGGAAACACCATATATTTT. This encodes CAIGISVTGGGNTIYF.

The chain has TRBV6-1 and TRBJ2-1; 8 bases match TRBD2. This CDR3 is built from 15 residues. Germline trimming cut 10 bases from V and 7 bases from J; bases unmatched to any gene: 15. Germline V CDR1 and CDR2: MNHNS, SASEGT. The CDR3 bases are TGTGCCACTCCCGGGGGGAGCGGGAGAGCGAATGAGCAGTTCTTC. Translated: CATPGGSGRANEQFF.

The V gene is TRBV28, the J gene TRBJ2-1; tentatively, D is TRBD1 (6 bases). In germline, CDR1 is MDHEN, CDR2 SYDVKM. V was shortened by 7 bases and J by 10 bases, with 14 bases between the two germline ends. The CDR3 length is 12 residues. The CDR3 region has the DNA TGTGCCAGCACCCAAGGGACATGGGAGCAGTTCTTC. It yields the protein CASTQGTWEQFF.

This chain uses TRBV27 with TRBJ2-7; 10 bases are shared with TRBD1. CDR3 length equals 15 residues. Germline V lookup: CDR1 MNHEY, CDR2 SMNVEV (reference sequence). Losses at the gene ends were 6 bases for V and 2 bases for J; bases not matched to a gene: 7. CDR3 amino acids: CASSHVGTGAYEQYF. CDR3 bases: TGTGCCAGCAGCCACGTCGGGACAGGGGCCTACGAGCAGTACTTC.

The chain couples TRBV15 to TRBJ2-1; 8 bases map to TRBD1. The CDR3 sequence is 14 residues long. Germline values: CDR1 LNHNV, CDR2 YYDKDF (reference sequence). The V segment lost 6 bases and the J segment 4 bases; nucleotides outside the gene matches: 5. CDR3 protein: CATSRDRRYNEQFF. The CDR3 nucleotides are TGTGCCACCAGTCGGGACAGGAGATACAATGAGCAGTTCTTC. The whole variable domain, filled in from reference TRBV15 and TRBJ2-1, reads DAMVIQNPRYQVTQFGKPVTLSCSQTLNHNVMYWYQQKSSQAPKLLFHYYDKDFNNEADTPDNFQSRRPNTSFCFLDIRSPGLGDTAMYLCATSRDRRYNEQFFGPGTRLTVL.

J is TRBJ2-1 and V is TRBV12-5, with D uncertain. Germline V gives CDR1 LGHNT, CDR2 FRNRAP. This CDR3 has 13 residues. V was pared by 8 bases and J by 0 bases, with 8 bases between. CDR3: CASTLSSYNEQFF. The CDR3 bases are TGTGCTAGTACATTAAGCTCCTACAATGAGCAGTTCTTC.

J is TRBJ2-7 and V is TRBV6-5; D not resolved. V lost 2 bases to trimming and J lost 0 bases, with 8 bases between them. Germline V gives CDR1 MNHEY, CDR2 SVGAGI. The CDR3 has 14 residues. The CDR3 coding sequence is TGTGCCAGCAGTTACGTTGACACCTCCTACGAGCAGTACTTC. This translates into CASSYVDTSYEQYF.

This rearrangement joins TRBV5-1 to TRBJ2-1, with 9 bases identical to TRBD2. V was clipped by 0 bases and J by 4 bases; unmatched bases: 8. The CDR3 has 17 amino acids. Germline V gives CDR1 SGHRS, CDR2 YFSETQ. Here the CDR3 DNA reads TGCGCCAGCAGCTTGGAGCCTAGCGGGAAAATTTACAATGAGCAGTTCTTC. Its translation is CASSLEPSGKIYNEQFF.

The genes are TRBV5-6 and TRBJ2-3; possibly TRBD1 for D (5 bases). Germline CDR1 is SGHDT and CDR2 is YYEEEE. V lost 0 bases and J 8 bases, leaving 10 bases between the germline ends. The CDR3 spans 13 residues. CDR3 coding DNA: TGTGCCAGCAGCTTGGGGGCAAGGGGTACGCAGTATTTT. Residues: CASSLGARGTQYF.

The chain recombines TRBV7-9 with TRBJ1-1; no firm D call. The CDR3 extends over 15 amino acids. Per the germline V gene, CDR1 is SEHNR and CDR2 is FQNEAQ (reference sequence). V lost 1 base and J 0 bases, leaving 9 bases between the germline ends. The CDR3 loop is CASSLVEGLNTEAFF. CDR3 DNA sequence: TGTGCCAGCAGCTTAGTTGAGGGTTTGAACACTGAAGCTTTCTTT.

Written as DNA, the CDR3 is TGCGCCAGCAGTCCTGCCAGGGGCCAAGAGACCCAGTACTTC. Translated, it gives CASSPARGQETQYF. The chain combines TRBV5-1 with TRBJ2-5; the D gene is possibly TRBD1 (6 bases). The V end lost 5 bases, the J end lost 1 base, and 12 bases lay between the germline ends. The length of the CDR3 is 14 residues. In germline, CDR1 is SGHRS, CDR2 YFSETQ.

The genes are TRBV5-4 and TRBJ1-1, with D tentatively TRBD1 (6 bases). The length of the CDR3 is 13 residues. Trimming pared 5 bases from V and 2 bases from J, leaving 10 bases between. Germline assignment: CDR1 SGHNT and CDR2 YYREEE (reference sequence). This CDR3 reads CASSPQGNTEAFF. Here the CDR3 DNA reads TGTGCCAGCAGTCCACAGGGTAACACTGAAGCTTTCTTT. The whole variable domain, filled in from reference TRBV5-4 and TRBJ1-1, reads ETGVTQSPTHLIKTRGQQVTLRCSSQSGHNTVSWYQQALGQGPQFIFQYYREEENGRGNFPPRFSGLQFPNYSSELNVNALELDDSALYLCASSPQGNTEAFFGQGTRLTVV.

J is TRBJ2-7 and V is TRBV7-9; 10 nucleotides line up with TRBD1. This CDR3 is built from 12 residues. With 11 bases clipped from V and 2 bases from J, the junction kept 3 bases outside the gene matches. Germline V gene sequence: CDR1 SEHNR, CDR2 FQNEAQ (reference sequence). CDR3 residues: CAGGQGAYEQYF. CDR3 DNA sequence: TGTGCCGGAGGACAGGGGGCCTACGAGCAGTACTTC.

This chain links TRBV9 with TRBJ2-1, with D perhaps matching TRBD2 (5 bases). Germline lookup yields CDR1 SGDLS and CDR2 YYNGEE. V lost 4 bases to trimming and J lost 0 bases, with 11 bases between them. The CDR3 sequence is 15 residues long. CDR3 DNA: TGTGCCAGCAGCCTCACGGGGAGCTCCTACAATGAGCAGTTCTTC. The encoded protein is CASSLTGSSYNEQFF.

The chain uses TRBV19 and TRBJ2-3, with D possibly being TRBD2 (5 bases). The germline V gene has CDR1 LNHDA and CDR2 SQIVND (reference sequence). V shed 8 bases and J shed 4 bases, with 10 bases lying between them. The CDR3 has 12 amino acids. The CDR3 nucleotides read TGTGCCAGTCGAAGCGGTCCAGATACGCAGTATTTT. Translating gives CASRSGPDTQYF.